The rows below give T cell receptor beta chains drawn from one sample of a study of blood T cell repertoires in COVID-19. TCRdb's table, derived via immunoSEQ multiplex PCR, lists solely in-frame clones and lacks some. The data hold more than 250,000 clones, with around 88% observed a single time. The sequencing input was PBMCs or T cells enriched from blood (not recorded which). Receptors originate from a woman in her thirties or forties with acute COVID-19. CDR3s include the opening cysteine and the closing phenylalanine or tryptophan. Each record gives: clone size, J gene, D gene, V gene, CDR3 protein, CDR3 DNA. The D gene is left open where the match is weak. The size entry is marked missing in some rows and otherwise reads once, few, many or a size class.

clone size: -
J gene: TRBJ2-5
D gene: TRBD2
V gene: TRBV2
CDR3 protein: CASAGTTTETQYF
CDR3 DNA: TGTGCCAGTGCCGGGACTACCACGGAGACCCAGTACTTC

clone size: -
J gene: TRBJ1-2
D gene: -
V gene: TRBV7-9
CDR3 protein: CASSSTTGAYPYGYTF
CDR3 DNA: TGTGCCAGCAGCTCAACGACAGGAGCCTACCCCTATGGCTACACCTTC

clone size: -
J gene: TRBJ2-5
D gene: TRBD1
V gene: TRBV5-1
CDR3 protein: CATGTGSYQETQYF
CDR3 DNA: TGCGCTACCGGGACAGGGTCGTACCAAGAGACCCAGTACTTC

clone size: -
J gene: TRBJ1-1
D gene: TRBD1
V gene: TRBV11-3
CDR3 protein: CASSVSGQGYTEAFF
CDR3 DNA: TGTGCCAGCAGCGTATCGGGACAGGGGTACACTGAAGCTTTCTTT

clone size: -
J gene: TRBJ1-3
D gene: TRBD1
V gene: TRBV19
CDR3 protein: CASRFSTGGAYQSGNTIYF
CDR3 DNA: TGTGCCAGTAGGTTCTCAACAGGGGGCGCGTATCAGTCCGGAAACACCATATATTTT

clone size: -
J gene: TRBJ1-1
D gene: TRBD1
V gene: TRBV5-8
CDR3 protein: CASSLVSGGISEAFF
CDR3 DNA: TGTGCCAGCAGCTTGGTCTCAGGGGGCATATCTGAAGCTTTCTTT

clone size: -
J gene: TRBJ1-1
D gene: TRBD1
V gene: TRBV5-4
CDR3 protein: CASSEGTGGTEAFF
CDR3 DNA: TGTGCCAGCAGCGAGGGGACAGGGGGCACTGAAGCTTTCTTT

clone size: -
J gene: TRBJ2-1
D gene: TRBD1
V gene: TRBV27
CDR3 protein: CASSPDPGTGDVYEQFF
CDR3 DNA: TGTGCCAGCAGTCCAGACCCCGGGACAGGGGACGTATATGAGCAGTTCTTC

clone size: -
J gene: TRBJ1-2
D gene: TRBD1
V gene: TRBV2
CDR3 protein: CASTGDSVYGYTF
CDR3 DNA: TGTGCCAGCACTGGGGACAGTGTCTATGGCTACACCTTC

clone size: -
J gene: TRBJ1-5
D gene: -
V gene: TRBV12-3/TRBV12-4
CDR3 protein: CASSRQFNQPQHF
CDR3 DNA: TGTGCCAGCAGTCGACAGTTCAATCAGCCCCAGCATTTT

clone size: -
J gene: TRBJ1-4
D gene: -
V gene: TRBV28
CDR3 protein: CASRLPGENEKLFF
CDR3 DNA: TGTGCCAGCAGACTCCCGGGTGAGAATGAAAAACTGTTTTTT

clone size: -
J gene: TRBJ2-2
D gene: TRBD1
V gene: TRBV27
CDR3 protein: CASSHLVTGGPFTGELFF
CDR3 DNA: TGTGCCAGCAGTCACCTGGTGACAGGGGGACCCTTCACCGGGGAGCTGTTTTTT

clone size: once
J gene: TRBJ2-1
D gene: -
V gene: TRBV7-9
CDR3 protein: CASRSRGVPYNEQFF
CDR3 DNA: TGTGCCAGCCGTAGTCGGGGAGTACCGTACAATGAGCAGTTCTTC

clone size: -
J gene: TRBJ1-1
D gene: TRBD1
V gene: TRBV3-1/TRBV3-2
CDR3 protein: CASSQDGQGTGTEAFF
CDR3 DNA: TGTGCCAGCAGCCAAGACGGACAGGGTACGGGCACTGAAGCTTTCTTT

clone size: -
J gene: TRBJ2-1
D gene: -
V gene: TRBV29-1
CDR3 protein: CSVEGAFGASEQFF
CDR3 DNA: TGCAGCGTTGAAGGCGCTTTTGGTGCGTCTGAGCAGTTCTTC

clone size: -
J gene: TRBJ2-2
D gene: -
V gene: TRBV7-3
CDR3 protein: CASSLQGPNTGELFF
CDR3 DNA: TGTGCCAGCAGCTTACAGGGTCCGAACACCGGGGAGCTGTTTTTT

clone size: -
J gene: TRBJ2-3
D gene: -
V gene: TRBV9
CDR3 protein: CASSVRRESLADKGTDTQYF
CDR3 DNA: TGTGCCAGCAGCGTTAGACGAGAGAGCTTAGCGGATAAGGGGACAGATACGCAGTATTTT

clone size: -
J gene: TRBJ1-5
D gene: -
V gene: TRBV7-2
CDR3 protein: CASSVAGVHQPQHF
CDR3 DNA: TGTGCCAGCAGCGTAGCAGGGGTGCATCAGCCCCAGCATTTT

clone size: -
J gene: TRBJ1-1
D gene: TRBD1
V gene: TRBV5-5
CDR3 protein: CATTGTADERLNTEAFF
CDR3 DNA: TGTGCCACCACCGGGACAGCCGATGAACGCCTGAACACTGAAGCTTTCTTT

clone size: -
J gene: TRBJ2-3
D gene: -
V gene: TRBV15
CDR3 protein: CATSRGPGATDTQYF
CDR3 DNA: TGTGCCACCAGCAGAGGCCCAGGGGCCACAGATACGCAGTATTTT

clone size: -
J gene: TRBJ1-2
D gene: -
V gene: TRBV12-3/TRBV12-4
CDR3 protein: CASSRTVPDGYTF
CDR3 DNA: TGTGCCAGCAGTCGGACAGTTCCTGATGGCTACACCTTC

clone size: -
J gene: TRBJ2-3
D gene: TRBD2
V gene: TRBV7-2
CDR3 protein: CASSPGIAGTDTQYF
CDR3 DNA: TGTGCCAGCAGCCCGGGGATAGCGGGGACAGATACGCAGTATTTT

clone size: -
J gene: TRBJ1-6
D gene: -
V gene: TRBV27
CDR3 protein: CASSIAGRDNSPLHF
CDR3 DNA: TGTGCCAGCAGTATAGCAGGCAGGGATAATTCACCCCTCCACTTT

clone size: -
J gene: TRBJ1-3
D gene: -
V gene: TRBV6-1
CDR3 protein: CASSELVSGNTIYF
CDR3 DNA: TGTGCCAGCAGTGAACTCGTCTCTGGAAACACCATATATTTT

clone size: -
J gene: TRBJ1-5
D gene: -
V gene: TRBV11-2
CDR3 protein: CASSSGVGGFNQPQHF
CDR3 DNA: TGTGCCAGCAGCTCTGGGGTAGGGGGTTTCAATCAGCCCCAGCATTTT

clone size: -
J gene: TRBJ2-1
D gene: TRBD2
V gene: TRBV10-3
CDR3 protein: CAISDQSGLAGNEQFF
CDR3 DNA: TGTGCCATCAGTGACCAATCGGGACTAGCGGGGAATGAGCAGTTCTTC

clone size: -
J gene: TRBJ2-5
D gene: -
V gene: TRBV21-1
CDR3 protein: CASSKGILEETQYF
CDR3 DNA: TGTGCCAGCAGCAAAGGAATACTCGAAGAGACCCAGTACTTC

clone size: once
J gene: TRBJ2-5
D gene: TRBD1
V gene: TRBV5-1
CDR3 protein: CASSLSAGGEETQYF
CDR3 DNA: TGCGCCAGCAGCTTGTCCGCAGGGGGTGAAGAGACCCAGTACTTC

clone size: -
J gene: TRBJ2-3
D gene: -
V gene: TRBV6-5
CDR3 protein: CASSYSAKTDTQYF
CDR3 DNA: TGTGCCAGCAGTTACTCAGCCAAGACAGATACGCAGTATTTT

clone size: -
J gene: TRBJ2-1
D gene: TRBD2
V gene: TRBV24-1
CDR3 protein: CATEREFDNEQFF
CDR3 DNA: TGTGCCACCGAGCGGGAGTTCGACAATGAGCAGTTCTTC

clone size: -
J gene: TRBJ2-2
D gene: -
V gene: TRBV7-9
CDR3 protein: CASSSALLGGTTGELFF
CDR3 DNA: TGTGCCAGCAGCTCAGCCCTACTAGGAGGGACCACCGGGGAGCTGTTTTTT

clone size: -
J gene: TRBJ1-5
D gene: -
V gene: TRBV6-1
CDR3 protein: CASSEVGGNQPQHF
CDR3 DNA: TGTGCCAGCAGTGAAGTGGGGGGGAATCAGCCCCAGCATTTT

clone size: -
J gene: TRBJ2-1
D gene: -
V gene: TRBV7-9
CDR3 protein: CASSSRQDNEQFF
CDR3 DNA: TGTGCCAGCAGCTCACGACAGGACAATGAGCAGTTCTTC

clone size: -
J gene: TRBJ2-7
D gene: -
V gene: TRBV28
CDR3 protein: CASSFRRGSSYEQYF
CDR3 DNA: TGTGCCAGCAGTTTCAGACGGGGGAGCTCCTACGAGCAGTACTTC

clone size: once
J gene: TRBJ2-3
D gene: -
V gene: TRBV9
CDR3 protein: CASSVESRGNTDTQYF
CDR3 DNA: TGTGCCAGCAGCGTTGAATCGCGGGGTAACACAGATACGCAGTATTTT

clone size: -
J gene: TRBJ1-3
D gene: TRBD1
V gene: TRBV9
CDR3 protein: CASGGQGVGNTIYF
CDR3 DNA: TGTGCCAGCGGTGGACAGGGTGTCGGAAACACCATATATTTT

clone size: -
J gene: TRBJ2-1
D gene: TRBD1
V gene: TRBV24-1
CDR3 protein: CATSDSSRGSDNEQFF
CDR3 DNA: TGTGCCACCAGTGACTCCAGCAGGGGGTCGGACAATGAGCAGTTCTTC

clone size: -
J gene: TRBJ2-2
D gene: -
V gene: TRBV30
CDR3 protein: CAWRYPGTNTGELFF
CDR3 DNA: TGTGCCTGGAGGTACCCAGGGACGAACACCGGGGAGCTGTTTTTT

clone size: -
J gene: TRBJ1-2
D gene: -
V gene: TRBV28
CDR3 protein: CASSLSGAGYTF
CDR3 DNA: TGTGCCAGCAGTTTGTCAGGTGCTGGCTACACCTTC

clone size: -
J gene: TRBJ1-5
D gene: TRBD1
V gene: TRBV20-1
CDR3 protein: CSASRGGVSNQPQHF
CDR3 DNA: TGCAGTGCTAGTCGAGGGGGCGTTAGCAATCAGCCCCAGCATTTT

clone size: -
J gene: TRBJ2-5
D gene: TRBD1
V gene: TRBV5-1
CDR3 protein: CASSRTGTGEETQYF
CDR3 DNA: TGCGCCAGCAGCAGAACCGGGACAGGGGAAGAGACCCAGTACTTC

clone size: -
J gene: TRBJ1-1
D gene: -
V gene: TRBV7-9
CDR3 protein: CASSAFRGSLGTEAFF
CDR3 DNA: TGTGCCAGCAGCGCATTCAGGGGAAGTTTGGGCACTGAAGCTTTCTTT

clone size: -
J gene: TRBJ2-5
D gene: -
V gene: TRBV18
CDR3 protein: CASSPPGLQETQYF
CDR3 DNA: TGTGCCAGCTCACCCCCGGGACTTCAAGAGACCCAGTACTTC

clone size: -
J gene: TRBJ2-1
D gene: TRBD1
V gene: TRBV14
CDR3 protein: CASSQTGGVYNEQFF
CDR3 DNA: TGTGCCAGCAGCCAGACAGGGGGGGTCTACAATGAGCAGTTCTTC

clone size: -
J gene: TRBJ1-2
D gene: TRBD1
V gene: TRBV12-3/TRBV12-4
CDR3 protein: CASSFWRGQGYTF
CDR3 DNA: TGTGCCAGCAGTTTTTGGAGGGGGCAGGGCTACACCTTC

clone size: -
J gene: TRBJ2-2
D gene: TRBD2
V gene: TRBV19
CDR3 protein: CASSIKGLANTGELFF
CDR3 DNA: TGTGCCAGTAGTATCAAGGGACTAGCGAACACCGGGGAGCTGTTTTTT

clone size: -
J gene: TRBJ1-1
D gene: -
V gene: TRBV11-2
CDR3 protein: CASSPQGLNTEAFF
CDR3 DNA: TGTGCCAGCAGCCCCCAGGGGCTTAACACTGAAGCTTTCTTT